These T cell receptor beta chains were read from a single sample in a study of vaccination effects on CD4 cells after COVID-19. Which antigens these TCRs recognize remains unknown. The table came from immunoSEQ multiplex PCR; TCRdb's copy has only in-frame clones and leaves some out. Seen here are about 41,000 clones, under 85% observed once, and the top ten hold 2.9%. The sequenced sample was CD4+ T cells from PBMCs cultured with HCoV-NL63 spike peptides, obtained before COVID-19 vaccination. Receptors were obtained from a human donor who received a COVID-19 vaccine. Both conserved end residues are part of each CDR3. A D gene is named only where the DNA matches it firmly.

14,TRBV2,TRBJ2-1,TRBD2,CASKDSGGANEQFF
14,TRBV19,TRBJ2-5,-,CASSTIEGLETQYF
10,TRBV2,TRBJ1-2,-,CASSYNGYTF
12,TRBV6-1,TRBJ2-3,-,CASSETGDTQYF
14,TRBV7-9,TRBJ2-3,-,CASSASASLDTQYF
16,TRBV7-2,TRBJ2-1,TRBD1,CASSLVGQGAYNEQFF
13,TRBV2,TRBJ1-1,-,CASRQDRNTEAFF
13,TRBV18,TRBJ1-5,-,CASSTGYDQPQHF
13,TRBV10-3,TRBJ1-4,-,CATKRLGNEKLFF
16,TRBV28,TRBJ1-6,TRBD1,CASSFPQGQLDSPLHF
14,TRBV2,TRBJ2-3,-,CASSEGREADTQYF
15,TRBV5-1,TRBJ1-6,TRBD1,CASSLDRAENSPLHF
12,TRBV12-3/TRBV12-4,TRBJ1-1,TRBD1,CASKQGSTEAFF
14,TRBV19,TRBJ1-3,-,CASSPGGTGNTIYF
15,TRBV7-3,TRBJ2-5,-,CASSLSGAATETQYF
12,TRBV3-1/TRBV3-2,TRBJ2-1,-,CASSQSYNEQFF
16,TRBV5-4,TRBJ2-3,-,CASSLASRTGTDTQYF
14,TRBV28,TRBJ1-4,-,CAGRGAATNEKLFF
15,TRBV19,TRBJ2-3,-,CASRNGGPHTDTQYF
15,TRBV18,TRBJ1-5,-,CASSPPGASNQPQHF
13,TRBV29-1,TRBJ1-2,-,CSVRPTGFYGYTF
16,TRBV6-1,TRBJ1-5,-,CASSEAGIYSNQPQHF
16,TRBV19,TRBJ2-2,TRBD1,CASRSGTGGNTGELFF
15,TRBV29-1,TRBJ2-5,TRBD1,CSVVRTTGRQETQYF
17,TRBV9,TRBJ2-3,TRBD2,CASSVVASGTSTDTQYF
13,TRBV6-5,TRBJ1-1,-,CASNKGLNTEAFF
14,TRBV4-1,TRBJ1-1,-,CASSQGETNTEAFF
13,TRBV5-1,TRBJ1-4,TRBD1,CASSPGQGEKLFF
16,TRBV4-3,TRBJ1-5,TRBD1,CASSQDYAGGGQPQHF
12,TRBV7-9,TRBJ1-2,-,CASSLETTVETF
14,TRBV11-2,TRBJ1-1,-,CAGQKGGMNTEAFF
15,TRBV11-2,TRBJ2-2,-,CASSQEPGTTGELFF
12,TRBV19,TRBJ2-5,-,CASNDGQETQYF
15,TRBV6-2/TRBV6-3,TRBJ1-1,TRBD1,CASSYGQGVGTEAFF
16,TRBV3-1/TRBV3-2,TRBJ2-3,-,CASSPARDFGTDTQYF
17,TRBV7-6,TRBJ2-2,TRBD2,CASSFRLAGTNTGELFF